Sequencing of this T cell receptor (beta chain) was carried out in a study of blood T cell repertoires in COVID-19. For the study at large: The origin of the acute and convalescent COVID-19 samples was the United States, Italy and Spain. T cells, B-cell-depleted T cells, or PBMCs supplied cDNA or gDNA.

This clone occurred once. Authors' methods: Scientists estimated how many nucleated cells there were by amplifying reference gene primers. Only in-frame clones appear in the TCRdb table, and some are missing; sequencing was by immunoSEQ multiplex PCR. V and J calls and clone size come straight from that table; D and trimming were deduced from the DNA. The top ten clones hold around 6.8% of a sample with approximately 300,000 clones, 90% of them seen once. Germline V CDR1 and CDR2: GTSNPN, SVGIG (reference sequence). This CDR3 spans 14 amino acids. V lost 3 bases and J lost 6; bases outside the gene matches: 10.

The sample was peripheral blood. The chain carries TRBV30 and TRBJ2-5; the match to TRBD2 covers 7 bases. The source is a woman aged 25-40 years with COVID-19, enrolled during active disease. This CDR3 reads CAWSIAGGTQTQYF. The CDR3 DNA is TGTGCCTGGAGCATAGCGGGTGGGACTCAGACCCAGTACTTC.